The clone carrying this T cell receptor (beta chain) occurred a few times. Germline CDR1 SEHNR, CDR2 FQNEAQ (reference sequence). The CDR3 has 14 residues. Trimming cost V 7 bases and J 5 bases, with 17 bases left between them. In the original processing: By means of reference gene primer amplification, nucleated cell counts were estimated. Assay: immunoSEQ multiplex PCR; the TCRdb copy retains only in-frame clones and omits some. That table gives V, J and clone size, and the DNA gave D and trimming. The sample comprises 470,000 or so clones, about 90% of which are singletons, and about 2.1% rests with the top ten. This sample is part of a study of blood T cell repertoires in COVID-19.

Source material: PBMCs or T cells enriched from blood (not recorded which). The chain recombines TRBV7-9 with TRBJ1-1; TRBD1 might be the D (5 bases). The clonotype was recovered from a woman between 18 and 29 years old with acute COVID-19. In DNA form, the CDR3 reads TGTGCCAGCACCAAGAGCGGGGGAGGTACTGAAGCTTTCTTT. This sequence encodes CASTKSGGGTEAFF.